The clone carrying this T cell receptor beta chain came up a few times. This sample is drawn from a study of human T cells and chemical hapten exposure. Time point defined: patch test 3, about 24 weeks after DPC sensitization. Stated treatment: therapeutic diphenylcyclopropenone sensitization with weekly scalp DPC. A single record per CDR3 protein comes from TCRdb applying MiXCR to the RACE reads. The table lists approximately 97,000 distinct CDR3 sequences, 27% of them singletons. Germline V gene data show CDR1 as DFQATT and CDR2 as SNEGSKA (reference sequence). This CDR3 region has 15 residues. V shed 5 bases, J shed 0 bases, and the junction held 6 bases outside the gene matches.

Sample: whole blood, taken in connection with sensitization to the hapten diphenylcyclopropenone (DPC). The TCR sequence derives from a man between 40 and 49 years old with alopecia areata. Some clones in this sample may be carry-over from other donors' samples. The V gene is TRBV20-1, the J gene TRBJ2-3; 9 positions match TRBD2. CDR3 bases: TGCAGTGCTCCTCCGGCGGGAGGGAGCACAGATACGCAGTATTTT. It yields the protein CSAPPAGGSTDTQYF.